One sample yielded the 12 T cell receptor beta chains listed below, sequenced in a study of T cell clones after liver transplantation. Clones were read by immunoSEQ multiplex PCR, and TCRdb kept only the in-frame ones, dropping some. The table records about 6,000 clones, about 32% of them present only once. TCRbeta sequences of proliferating CFSE-low MLR cells were labeled alloreactive. Their antigen targets remain unknown. Sample: CD4+ T cells from cultured PBMCs. Source of these receptors: a human patient who received a liver transplant. These T cells may partly come from the graft donor.

Only a few counts were recorded for this clone. This rearrangement joins TRBV19 to TRBJ1-6; 8 nucleotides align to TRBD1. The CDR3 covers 14 residues. Germline trimming cut 6 bases from V and 10 bases from J; bases unmatched to any gene: 8. Germline loops: CDR1 LNHDA, CDR2 SQIVND (reference sequence). CDR3 coding DNA: TGTGCCAGTAGGCCGACAGGGGAAGAGTCACCCCTCCACTTT. It yields the protein CASRPTGEESPLHF.

The chain has TRBV15 and TRBJ2-3, with 12 positions matching TRBD2. The CDR3 is 20 residues long. CDR1 is LNHNV, CDR2 YYDKDF, per germline (reference sequence). The J segment lost 3 bases and the V segment lost 0 bases, leaving 13 bases of the junction unmatched. The CDR3 here is CATSREILAGGPSWTDTQYF. The DNA of the CDR3 is TGTGCCACCAGCAGAGAGATTCTAGCGGGAGGGCCCTCTTGGACAGATACGCAGTATTTT.

The rearrangement joins TRBV6-5 to TRBJ1-3, with unresolved D. CDR3 size: 14 residues. Germline V gene sequence: CDR1 MNHEY, CDR2 SVGAGI. V lost 2 bases to trimming and J lost 2 bases, with 7 bases between them. CDR3 residues: CASSYGSAGNTIYF. The CDR3, as DNA: TGTGCCAGCAGTTACGGCAGTGCTGGAAACACCATATATTTT.

This clone was detected a few times. The chain carries TRBV5-6 and TRBJ1-2; TRBD1 aligns across 9 bases. V was clipped by 5 bases and J by 8 bases; unmatched bases: 7. The germline gives CDR1 SGHDT, CDR2 YYEEEE. CDR3 length: 13 amino acids. CDR3 in amino acids: CASSSLQGAGYTF. In nucleotides, the CDR3 is TGTGCCAGCAGTAGCCTACAGGGGGCGGGCTACACCTTC.

The V call is TRBV28, the J call TRBJ1-5; tentatively, D is TRBD1 (6 bases). Germline CDR1 reads MDHEN; CDR2 reads SYDVKM. The length of the CDR3 is 16 residues. Between the trimmed V and J ends, which lost 6 bases and 2 bases, there was a span of 17 bases. CDR3 sequence: CASSTGQRGGNQPQHF. CDR3 nucleotides: TGTGCCAGCAGCACTGGACAGCGAGGAGGCAATCAGCCCCAGCATTTT.

V and J are TRBV4-3 and TRBJ2-2; possible D gene TRBD2, 6 bases. V lost 11 bases and J lost 0, with 25 bases in between. CDR3 length equals 18 residues. CDR1 is LGHNA, CDR2 YSLEER, per germline. DNA of the CDR3: TGCGCCGGGCATCCGAGACTGGGGGGAGCCGCGAACACCGGGGAGCTGTTTTTT. It is translated as CAGHPRLGGAANTGELFF.

The chain couples TRBV6-1 to TRBJ1-4; D gene ambiguous. Trimming took 5 bases from V and 8 from J, leaving 15 bases between them. Germline V lookup: CDR1 MNHNS, CDR2 SASEGT. The CDR3 sequence is 14 residues long. CDR3 region: CASSSDPAREKLFF. CDR3 DNA: TGTGCCAGCAGTTCGGACCCGGCCCGCGAAAAACTGTTTTTT.

By frequency in the sample, this clone is medium-sized. The chain links TRBV20-1 to TRBJ1-1; the D gene is possibly TRBD1 (6 bases). The CDR3 extends over 11 amino acids. Germline V gives CDR1 DFQATT, CDR2 SNEGSKA (reference sequence). Trimming shortened V by 2 bases and J by 14 bases, and 15 bases separated the two germline ends. The CDR3 here is CSARSGQSHFF. The CDR3 DNA reads as TGCAGTGCTAGATCCGGACAGTCGCACTTCTTT.

The V call is TRBV19, the J call TRBJ1-5; the match to TRBD1 covers 7 bases. The CDR3 is 14 amino acids. Trimming removed 11 bases from V and 0 bases from J; junction bases left unmatched: 7. Germline CDR1 reads LNHDA; CDR2 reads SQIVND (reference sequence). DNA of the CDR3: TGTGCCTGCTGGGGACAGCATAGCAATCAGCCCCAGCATTTT. Protein: CACWGQHSNQPQHF.

V is TRBV5-3 and J is TRBJ2-2; no clear D. Being an ORF, TRBV5-3 has a function that is uncertain. This CDR3 has 12 amino acids. Deletions cut 8 bases from V and 7 bases from J, with 12 bases between. The CDR3 nucleotides are TGTGCCAGCAGCCGGCAGGACGGGGAGCTGTTTTTT. Translation gives CASSRQDGELFF.

This clone was seen once. The V and J genes are TRBV10-3 and TRBJ2-2; D is undetermined. This CDR3 is built from 14 residues. The V end lost 2 bases, the J end lost 0 bases, and 4 bases lay between the germline ends. The germline CDR1 and CDR2 sequences are ENHRY and SYGVKD. The CDR3 coding sequence is TGTGCCATCAGTGAGCCCCCGAACACCGGGGAGCTGTTTTTT. This sequence encodes CAISEPPNTGELFF.

This clone is large in the sample. The chain uses TRBV19 and TRBJ2-3, with 9 bases matching TRBD2. The CDR3 spans 19 residues. Germline trimming cut 6 bases from V and 4 bases from J; bases unmatched to any gene: 20. Per the germline V gene, CDR1 is LNHDA and CDR2 is SQIVND (reference sequence). The CDR3 DNA follows: TGTGCCAGTAGCTACCGGGGGGTAGCGGGAGCCCGAGGGGCAGATACGCAGTATTTT. Translated, it gives CASSYRGVAGARGADTQYF.